The T cell receptor beta chain described here comes from a study of read filtering for tumor transcriptome and immune sequencing (dated by TCRdb to 2018 to 2021). Some background on the complete study: The cohort was composed of roughly 18 male and 14 to 15 female patients, with a mean age of approximately 66 years and an age range of roughly 47 to 80. Whole-transcriptome libraries were prepared with the TruSeq RNA Access Library Prep Kit after DNase treatment. TCR-region mapped reads per sample ranged from about 3.5 to 11 million with IR-seq versus only roughly 75 to 1273 with RNA-seq. By revised international staging, eight or nine patients were R-ISS I, 15 to 20 were R-ISS II and about seven were R-ISS III. The study compared TCR repertoires from targeted immune repertoire sequencing and bulk whole-transcriptome sequencing run on the same bone marrow samples. One main goal was a read-filtering strategy for immune repertoire data, in particular deciding whether clonotypes backed by only one read should be removed. Results the study describes overall, beyond this receptor: The correlation between IR-seq and RNA-seq shared clonotype proportions was increased by removal of single-read clonotypes. Single-read clonotypes made up approximately 79% of clonotypes but only about 4% of total reads in IR-seq, compared with just under 75% of clonotypes and 44.6% of reads in RNA-seq. Rather than purified T cells, the sorted CD138-negative fraction was a mixed bone marrow immune population. Compared with RNA-seq, IR-seq captured clonotypes at much higher depth and more reliably, and a smaller IR-seq throughput was enough to identify most shared clonotypes.

A distance of 3 bases separates the germline ends of V and J, which lose 1 base and 2 bases respectively. From the cysteine up to the phenylalanine, the CDR3 has a length of 12 residues. Only the CDR3 portion is preserved as DNA: 36 bases, with reading frame beginning at the first base. CDR1 and CDR2, per the germline V gene (reference sequence), are LGHDT and YNNKEL. This clonotype has a count of ten or more. Its specific antigen is unknown. Base quality data are lacking; no much larger clone is found one base away. Bone marrow was sampled from every patient at the time of active disease. Bone marrow mononuclear cells were isolated by Ficoll-Hypaque density gradient centrifugation. Myeloma plasma cells were removed and CD138-negative cells were collected by negative selection after labeling with CD138 magnetic microbeads on a MACS separator. Flow cytometry on an Attune NxT with CD138 antibodies was used to check the purity of the isolated cells. Total RNA was extracted using TRIzol reagent and was quantified on a NanoDrop spectrophotometer. For each patient, the CD138-negative bone marrow sample underwent paired RNA-seq and IR-seq.

The Immunoverse kit was used to build TCR libraries from about 400 ng RNA, with molecular barcoded adaptors covering alpha/delta and beta/gamma chains. The same RNA used for transcriptome sequencing was used for TCR library preparation. Sequencing of the TCR libraries was done on an Illumina HiSeq 4000 with 2 x 150 cycles. The study's own analysis went as follows. MiXCR aligned TCR reads to human V, D, J and C references and assembled the aligned reads into CDR3 clonotypes, with quality filtering and error correction included. The tcR package in R was used for analysis of clonotype counts and gene usage diversity. Raw mapping reads were checked after the RNA-seq reads had been mapped by STAR aligner version 2.5.3a onto the human GRCh37 genome. To test how sequencing depth affects detected clonotypes, IR-seq fastq files were randomly downsampled with Seqtk 1.3. Using fastp trimming at Q25 and MiXCR clonotype assembly, TCRdb reanalyzed the public sequencing data and kept in-frame beta chains. All rows with the same CDR3 protein become a single entry with the most common DNA and genes. The V and J calls and clone size are TCRdb's, not the authors'. The table for this sample lists roughly 56,000 distinct CDR3 sequences; around 21% of them were counted only once. The biggest ten clones account for about 14% of the sample.

The rearranged chain carries TRBV3-1 and TRBJ2-7; no D segment can be confidently identified. Sequenced: a population of CD138-negative cells sorted from bone marrow. The meaning of the sample's cell subset or site label: bone marrow mononuclear cells depleted of CD138+ plasma/myeloma cells by negative magnetic selection. The receptor comes from a donor over 35 with multiple myeloma. The CDR3 reads as follows: CASSQVTYEQYF. Here is the DNA: TGTGCCAGCAGCCAAGTTACCTACGAGCAGTACTTC.